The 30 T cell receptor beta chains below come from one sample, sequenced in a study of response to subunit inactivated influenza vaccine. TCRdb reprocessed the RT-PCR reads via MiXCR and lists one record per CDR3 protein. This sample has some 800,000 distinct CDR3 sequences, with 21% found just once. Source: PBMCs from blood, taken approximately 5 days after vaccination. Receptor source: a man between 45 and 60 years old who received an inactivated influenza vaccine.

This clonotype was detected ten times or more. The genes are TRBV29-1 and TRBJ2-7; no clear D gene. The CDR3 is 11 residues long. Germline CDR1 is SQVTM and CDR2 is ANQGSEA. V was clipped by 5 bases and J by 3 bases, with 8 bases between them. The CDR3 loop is CSVMTYYEQYF. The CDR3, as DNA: TGCAGCGTTATGACTTACTACGAGCAGTACTTC.

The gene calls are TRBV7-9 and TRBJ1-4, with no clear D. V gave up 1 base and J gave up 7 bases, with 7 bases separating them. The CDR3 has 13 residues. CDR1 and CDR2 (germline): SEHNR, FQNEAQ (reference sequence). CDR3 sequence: CASSLVWGEKLFF. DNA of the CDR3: TGTGCCAGCAGCTTAGTCTGGGGTGAAAAACTGTTTTTT.

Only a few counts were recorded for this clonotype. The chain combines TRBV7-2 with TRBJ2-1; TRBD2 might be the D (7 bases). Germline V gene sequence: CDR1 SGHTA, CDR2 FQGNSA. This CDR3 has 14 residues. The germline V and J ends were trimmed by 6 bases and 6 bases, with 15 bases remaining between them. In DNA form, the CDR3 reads TGTGCCAGCAGTGTAAGGGGGGGCAGCAATGAGCAGTTCTTC. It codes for CASSVRGGSNEQFF.

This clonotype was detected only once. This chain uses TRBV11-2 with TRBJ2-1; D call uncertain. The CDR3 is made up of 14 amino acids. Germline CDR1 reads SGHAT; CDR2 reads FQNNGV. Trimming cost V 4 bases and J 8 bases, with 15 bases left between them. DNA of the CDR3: TGTGCCAGCAGCTACGAGGCTAGTAGTCATGAGCAGTTCTTC. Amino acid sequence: CASSYEASSHEQFF.

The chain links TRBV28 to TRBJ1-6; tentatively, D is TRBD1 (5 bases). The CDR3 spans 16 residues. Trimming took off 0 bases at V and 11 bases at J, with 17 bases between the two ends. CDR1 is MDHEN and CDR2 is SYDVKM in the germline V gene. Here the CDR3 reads CASSLWDTRGPAPLHF. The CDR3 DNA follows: TGTGCCAGCAGTTTATGGGACACAAGGGGCCCGGCACCCCTCCACTTT.

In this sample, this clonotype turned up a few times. The CDR3, as DNA: TGCGCCAGCAGCCAAGATAACGCTAGGGGCATTCAGTACTTC. Protein sequence: CASSQDNARGIQYF. V and J are TRBV4-1 and TRBJ2-4, with D possibly TRBD1 on 5 matching bases. CDR1 and CDR2 (germline): MGHRA, YSYEKL. V shed 0 bases and J shed 9 bases, with 12 bases lying between them. This CDR3 spans 14 amino acids.

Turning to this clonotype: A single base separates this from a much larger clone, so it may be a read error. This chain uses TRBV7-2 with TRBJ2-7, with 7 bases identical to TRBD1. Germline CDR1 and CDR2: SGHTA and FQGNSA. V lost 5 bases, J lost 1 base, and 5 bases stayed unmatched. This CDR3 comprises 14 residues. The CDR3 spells CASSDETGSYEQYF. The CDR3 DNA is TGTGCCAGCAGCGACGAGACAGGGTCCTACGAGCAGTACTTC.

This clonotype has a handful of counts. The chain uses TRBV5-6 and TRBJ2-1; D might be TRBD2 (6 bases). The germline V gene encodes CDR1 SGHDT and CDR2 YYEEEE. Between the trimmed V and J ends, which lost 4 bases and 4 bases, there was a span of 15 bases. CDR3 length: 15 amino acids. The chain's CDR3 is CASSGTGLIYNEQFF. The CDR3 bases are TGTGCCAGCAGCGGGACGGGACTGATTTACAATGAGCAGTTCTTC.

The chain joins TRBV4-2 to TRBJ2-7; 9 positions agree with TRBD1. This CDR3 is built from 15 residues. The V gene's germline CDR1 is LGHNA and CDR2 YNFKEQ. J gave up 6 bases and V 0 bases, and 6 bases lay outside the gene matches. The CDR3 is CASSQDRQGGREQYF. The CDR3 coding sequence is TGTGCCAGCAGCCAAGATCGACAGGGGGGGCGCGAGCAGTACTTC.

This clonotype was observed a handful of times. The CDR3 is CASSSPVTTGEPITLQYF. The CDR3 nucleotides read TGTGCCAGCAGTTCGCCTGTAACAACAGGGGAGCCTATTACGTTGCAGTACTTC. V gene TRBV28 combines with J gene TRBJ2-7, with 7 nucleotides matching TRBD1. Trimming removed 4 bases from V and 9 bases from J; junction bases left unmatched: 24. The V gene's germline CDR1 is MDHEN and CDR2 SYDVKM. The CDR3 is 18 residues long.

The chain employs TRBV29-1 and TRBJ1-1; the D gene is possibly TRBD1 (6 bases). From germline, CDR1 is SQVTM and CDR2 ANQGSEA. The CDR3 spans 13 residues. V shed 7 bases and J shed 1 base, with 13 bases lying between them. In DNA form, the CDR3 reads TGCAGCGCCTACGTACAGGGGAACACTGAAGCTTTCTTT. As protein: CSAYVQGNTEAFF.

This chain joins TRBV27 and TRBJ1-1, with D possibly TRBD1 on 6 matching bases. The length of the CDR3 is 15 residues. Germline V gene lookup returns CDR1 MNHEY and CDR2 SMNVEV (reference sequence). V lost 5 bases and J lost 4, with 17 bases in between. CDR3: CASSPRRGAGTEAFF. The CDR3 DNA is TGTGCCAGCAGTCCCCGGCGGGGGGCCGGCACTGAAGCTTTCTTT.

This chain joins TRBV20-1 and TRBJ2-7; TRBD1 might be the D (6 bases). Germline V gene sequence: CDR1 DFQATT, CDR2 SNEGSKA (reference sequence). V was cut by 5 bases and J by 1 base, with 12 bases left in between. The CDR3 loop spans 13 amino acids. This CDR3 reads CSAADRPSYEQYF. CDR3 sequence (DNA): TGCAGTGCTGCTGACAGGCCTTCCTACGAGCAGTACTTC.

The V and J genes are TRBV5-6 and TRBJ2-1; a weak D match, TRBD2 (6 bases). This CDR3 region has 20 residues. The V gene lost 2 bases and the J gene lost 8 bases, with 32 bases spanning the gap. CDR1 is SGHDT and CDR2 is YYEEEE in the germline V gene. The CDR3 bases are TGTGCCAGCAGCTTTCAGTCTAGATATCGGAGGGAGGCCCCCGGTCATGAGCAGTTCTTC. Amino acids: CASSFQSRYRREAPGHEQFF.

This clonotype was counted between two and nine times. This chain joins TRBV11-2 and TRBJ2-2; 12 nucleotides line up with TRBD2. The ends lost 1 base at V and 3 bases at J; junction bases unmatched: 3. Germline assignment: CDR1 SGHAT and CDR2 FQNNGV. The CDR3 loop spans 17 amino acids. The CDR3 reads CASSLGLAGVDTGELFF. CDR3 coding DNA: TGTGCCAGCAGCTTAGGACTAGCGGGGGTCGACACCGGGGAGCTGTTTTTT.

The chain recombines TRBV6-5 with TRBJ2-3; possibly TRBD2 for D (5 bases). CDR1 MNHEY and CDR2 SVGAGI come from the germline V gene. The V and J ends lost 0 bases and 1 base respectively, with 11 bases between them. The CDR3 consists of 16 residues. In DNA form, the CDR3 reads TGTGCCAGCAGTTACTCGCAGCGGCCTCGCACAGATACGCAGTATTTT. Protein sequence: CASSYSQRPRTDTQYF.

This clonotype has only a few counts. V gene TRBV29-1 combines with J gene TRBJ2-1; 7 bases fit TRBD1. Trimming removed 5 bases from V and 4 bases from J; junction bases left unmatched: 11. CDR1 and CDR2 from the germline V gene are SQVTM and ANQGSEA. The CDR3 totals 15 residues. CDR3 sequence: CSVQRQSTGYNEQFF. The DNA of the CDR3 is TGCAGCGTTCAGAGACAGTCGACAGGGTACAATGAGCAGTTCTTC.

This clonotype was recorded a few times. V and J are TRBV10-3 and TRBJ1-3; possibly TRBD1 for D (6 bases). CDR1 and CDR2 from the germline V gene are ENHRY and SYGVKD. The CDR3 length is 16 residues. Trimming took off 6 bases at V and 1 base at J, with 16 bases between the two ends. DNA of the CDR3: TGTGCCATCAGCGATAGGGGGGGGACTTCTGGAAACACCATATATTTT. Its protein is CAISDRGGTSGNTIYF.

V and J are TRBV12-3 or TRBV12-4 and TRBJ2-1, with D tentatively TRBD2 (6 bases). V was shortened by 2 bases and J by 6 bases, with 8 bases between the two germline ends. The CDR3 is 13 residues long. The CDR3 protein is CASSLREINEQFF. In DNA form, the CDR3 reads TGTGCCAGCAGTTTACGGGAGATCAATGAGCAGTTCTTC.

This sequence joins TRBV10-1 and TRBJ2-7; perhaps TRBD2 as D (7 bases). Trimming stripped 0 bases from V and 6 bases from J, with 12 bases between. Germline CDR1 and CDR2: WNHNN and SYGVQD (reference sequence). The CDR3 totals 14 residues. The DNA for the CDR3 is TGCGCCAGCAGTGAGTCGGGGGGGGGCGGCGAGCAGTACTTC. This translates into CASSESGGGGEQYF.

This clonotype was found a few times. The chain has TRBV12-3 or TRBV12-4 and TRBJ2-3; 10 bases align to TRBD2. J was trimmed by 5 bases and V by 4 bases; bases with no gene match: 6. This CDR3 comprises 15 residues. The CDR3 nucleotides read TGTGCCAGCAGTTCCCGGACTAGCGGTTTAGATACGCAGTATTTT. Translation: CASSSRTSGLDTQYF.

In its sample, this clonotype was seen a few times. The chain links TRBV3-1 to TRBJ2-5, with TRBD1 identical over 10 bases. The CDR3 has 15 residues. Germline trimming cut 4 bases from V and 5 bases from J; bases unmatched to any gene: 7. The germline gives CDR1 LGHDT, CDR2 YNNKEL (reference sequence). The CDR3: CASSRPLTGGETQYF. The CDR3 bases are TGTGCCAGCAGCCGCCCTTTGACAGGGGGCGAGACCCAGTACTTC.

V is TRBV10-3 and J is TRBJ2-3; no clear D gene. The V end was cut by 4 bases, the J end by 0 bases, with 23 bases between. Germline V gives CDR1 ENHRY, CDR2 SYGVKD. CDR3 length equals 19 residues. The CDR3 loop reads CAISGPEIRAESSTDTQYF. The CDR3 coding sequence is TGTGCCATCAGTGGCCCGGAAATCCGGGCGGAATCTAGCACAGATACGCAGTATTTT.

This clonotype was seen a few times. The CDR3 bases are TGTGCCAGCAGCGGATCCGGGACAGACACAGATACGCAGTATTTT. This sequence encodes CASSGSGTDTDTQYF. The V call is TRBV9, the J call TRBJ2-3; 7 positions match TRBD1. CDR1 SGDLS and CDR2 YYNGEE come from the germline V gene. V was clipped by 3 bases and J by 2 bases; unmatched bases: 6. The CDR3 is 15 amino acids.

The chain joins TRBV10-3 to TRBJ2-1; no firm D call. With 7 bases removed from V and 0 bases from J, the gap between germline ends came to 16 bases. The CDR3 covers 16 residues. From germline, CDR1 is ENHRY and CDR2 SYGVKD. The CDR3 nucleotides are TGTGCCATCACCCCCGACATGGGCCCCTCCTACAATGAGCAGTTCTTC. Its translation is CAITPDMGPSYNEQFF.

Here the CDR3 DNA reads TGTGCCAGCCCGCTTAGCTCCTACAATGAGCAGTTCTTC. This gives the protein CASPLSSYNEQFF. The chain uses TRBV27 and TRBJ2-1; D remains unclear. Germline V gene lookup returns CDR1 MNHEY and CDR2 SMNVEV (reference sequence). V was clipped by 8 bases and J by 0 bases, with 8 bases between them. This CDR3 is 13 amino acids long.

The CDR3 bases are TGCGCCAGCAGCCAAGGACCCGCGGATTCACCCCTCCACTTT. It translates to CASSQGPADSPLHF. The chain combines TRBV4-3 with TRBJ1-6; D uncertain. The V and J ends lost 1 base and 8 bases respectively, with 9 bases between them. This CDR3 contains 14 residues. Germline loops: CDR1 LGHNA, CDR2 YSLEER.

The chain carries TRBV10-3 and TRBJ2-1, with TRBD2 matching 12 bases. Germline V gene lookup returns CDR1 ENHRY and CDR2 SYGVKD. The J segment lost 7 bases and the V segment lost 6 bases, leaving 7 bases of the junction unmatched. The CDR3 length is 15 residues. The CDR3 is CAIRNGLAGGNEQFF. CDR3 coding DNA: TGTGCCATCAGGAACGGGCTAGCGGGGGGGAATGAGCAGTTCTTC.

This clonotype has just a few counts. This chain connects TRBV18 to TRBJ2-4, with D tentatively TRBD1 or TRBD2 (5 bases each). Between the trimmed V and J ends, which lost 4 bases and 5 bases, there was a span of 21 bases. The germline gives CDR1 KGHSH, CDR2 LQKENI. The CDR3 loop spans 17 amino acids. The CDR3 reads CASSRGFLGGGQNIQYF. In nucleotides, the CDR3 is TGTGCCAGCTCACGGGGCTTTTTAGGTGGAGGACAAAACATTCAGTACTTC.

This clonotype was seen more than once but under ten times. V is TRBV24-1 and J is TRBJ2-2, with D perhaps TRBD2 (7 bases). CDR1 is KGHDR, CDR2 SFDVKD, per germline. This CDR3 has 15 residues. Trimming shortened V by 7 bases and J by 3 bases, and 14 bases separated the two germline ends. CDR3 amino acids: CATRASGQYTGELFF. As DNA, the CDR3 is TGTGCCACCAGGGCTAGCGGACAGTACACCGGGGAGCTGTTTTTT.